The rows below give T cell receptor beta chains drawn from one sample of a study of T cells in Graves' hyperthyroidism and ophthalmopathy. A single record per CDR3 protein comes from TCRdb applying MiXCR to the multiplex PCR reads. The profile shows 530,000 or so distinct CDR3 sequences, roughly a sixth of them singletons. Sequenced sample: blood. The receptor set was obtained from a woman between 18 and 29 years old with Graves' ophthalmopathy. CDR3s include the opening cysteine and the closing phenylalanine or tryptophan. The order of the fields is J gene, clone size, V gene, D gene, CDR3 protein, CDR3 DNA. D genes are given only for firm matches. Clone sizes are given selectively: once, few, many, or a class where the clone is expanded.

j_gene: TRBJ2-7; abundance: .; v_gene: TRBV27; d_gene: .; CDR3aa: CASMLGGRVDIYEQYF; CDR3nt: TGTGCCAGCATGTTGGGGGGGCGGGTGGATATCTACGAGCAGTACTTC
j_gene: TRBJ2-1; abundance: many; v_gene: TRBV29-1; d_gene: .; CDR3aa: CSVEIRQGLDNEQFF; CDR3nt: TGCAGCGTTGAGATCAGACAGGGACTAGACAATGAGCAGTTCTTC
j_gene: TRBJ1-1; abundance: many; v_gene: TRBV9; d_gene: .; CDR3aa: CASRSSDTEAFF; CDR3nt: TGTGCCAGCAGGTCTTCGGACACTGAAGCTTTCTTT
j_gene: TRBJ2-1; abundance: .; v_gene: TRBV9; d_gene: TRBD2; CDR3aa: CASTPLGEGYNEQFF; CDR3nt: TGTGCCAGCACCCCATTGGGGGAGGGATACAATGAGCAGTTCTTC
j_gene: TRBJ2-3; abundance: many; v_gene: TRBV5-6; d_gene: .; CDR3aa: CASSFKLVPSDTQYF; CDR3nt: TGTGCCAGCAGCTTCAAACTAGTTCCCTCAGATACGCAGTATTTT
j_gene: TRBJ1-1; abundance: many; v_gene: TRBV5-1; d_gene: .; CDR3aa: CASCLDENTEAFF; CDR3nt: TGCGCCAGCTGCCTGGACGAGAACACTGAAGCTTTCTTT
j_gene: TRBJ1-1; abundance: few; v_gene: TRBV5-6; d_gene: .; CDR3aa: CASAYRARNTEAFF; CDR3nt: TGTGCCAGCGCATATCGGGCAAGGAACACTGAAGCTTTCTTT
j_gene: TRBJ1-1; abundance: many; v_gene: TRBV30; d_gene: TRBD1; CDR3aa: CAWRGGPMNTEAFF; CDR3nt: TGTGCCTGGAGAGGGGGCCCGATGAACACTGAAGCTTTCTTT
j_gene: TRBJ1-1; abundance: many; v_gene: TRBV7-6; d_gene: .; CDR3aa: CASSLLALGVNTEAFF; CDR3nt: TGTGCCAGCAGCTTGTTAGCTCTGGGGGTGAACACTGAAGCTTTCTTT
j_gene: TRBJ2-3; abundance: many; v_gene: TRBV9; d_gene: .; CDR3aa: CASSVGGPRTDTQYF; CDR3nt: TGTGCCAGCAGCGTAGGCGGTCCTCGCACAGATACGCAGTATTTT
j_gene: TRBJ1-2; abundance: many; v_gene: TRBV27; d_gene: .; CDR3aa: CASSSDQIANYGYTF; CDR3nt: TGTGCCAGCAGTTCCGACCAGATAGCAAACTATGGCTACACCTTC
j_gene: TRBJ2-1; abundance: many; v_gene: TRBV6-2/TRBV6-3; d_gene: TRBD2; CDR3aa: CASTGLAGPYNEQFF; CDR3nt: TGTGCCAGCACAGGGCTAGCGGGACCCTACAATGAGCAGTTCTTC
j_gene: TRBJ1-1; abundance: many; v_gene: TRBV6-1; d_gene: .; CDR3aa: CASSEMGSANTEAFF; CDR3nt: TGTGCCAGCAGTGAAATGGGCAGCGCGAACACTGAAGCTTTCTTT
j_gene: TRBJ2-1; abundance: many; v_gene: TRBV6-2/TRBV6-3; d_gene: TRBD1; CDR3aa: CASRHRDRGRYEQFF; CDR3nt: TGTGCCAGCAGACACCGGGACAGGGGGCGATATGAGCAGTTCTTC
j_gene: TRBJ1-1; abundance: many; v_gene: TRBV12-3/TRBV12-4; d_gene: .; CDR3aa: CASSLNRVWTEAFF; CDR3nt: TGTGCCAGCAGTTTAAACAGGGTGTGGACTGAAGCTTTCTTT
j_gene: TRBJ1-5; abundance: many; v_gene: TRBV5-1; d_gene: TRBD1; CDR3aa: CASSPGQDNQPQHF; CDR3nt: TGTGCCAGCAGCCCCGGACAGGACAATCAGCCCCAGCATTTT